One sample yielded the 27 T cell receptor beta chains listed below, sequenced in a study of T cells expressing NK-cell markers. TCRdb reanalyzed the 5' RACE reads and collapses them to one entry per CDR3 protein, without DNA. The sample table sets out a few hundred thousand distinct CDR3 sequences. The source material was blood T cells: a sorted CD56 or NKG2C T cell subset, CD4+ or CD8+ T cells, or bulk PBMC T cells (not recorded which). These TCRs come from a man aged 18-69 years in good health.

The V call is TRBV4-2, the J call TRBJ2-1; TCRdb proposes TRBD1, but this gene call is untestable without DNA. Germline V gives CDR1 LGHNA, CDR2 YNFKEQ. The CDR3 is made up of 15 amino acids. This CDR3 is CASSLAGGQGNEQFF.

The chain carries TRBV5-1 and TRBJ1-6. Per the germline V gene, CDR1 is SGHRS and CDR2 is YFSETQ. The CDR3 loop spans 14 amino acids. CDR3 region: CASSAGGTNSPLHF.

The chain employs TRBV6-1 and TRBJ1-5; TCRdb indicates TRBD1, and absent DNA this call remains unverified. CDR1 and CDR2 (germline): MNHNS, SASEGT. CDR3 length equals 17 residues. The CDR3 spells CASSEPLGDLSNQPQHF.

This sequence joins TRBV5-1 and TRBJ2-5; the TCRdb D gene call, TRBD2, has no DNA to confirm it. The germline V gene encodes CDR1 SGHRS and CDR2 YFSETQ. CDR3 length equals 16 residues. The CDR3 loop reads CASSLVSAGTRETQYF.

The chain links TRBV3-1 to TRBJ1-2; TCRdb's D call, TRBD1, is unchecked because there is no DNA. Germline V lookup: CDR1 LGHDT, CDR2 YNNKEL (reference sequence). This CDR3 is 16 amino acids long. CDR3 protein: CASSLGTGIANYGYTF.

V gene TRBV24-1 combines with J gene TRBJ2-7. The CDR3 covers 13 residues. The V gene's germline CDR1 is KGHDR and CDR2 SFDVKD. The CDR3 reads CATSDLQADEQYF.

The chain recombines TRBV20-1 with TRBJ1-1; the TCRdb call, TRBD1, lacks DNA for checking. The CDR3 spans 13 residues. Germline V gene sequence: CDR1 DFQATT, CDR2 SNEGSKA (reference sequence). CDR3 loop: CSARGDRVVNGFF.

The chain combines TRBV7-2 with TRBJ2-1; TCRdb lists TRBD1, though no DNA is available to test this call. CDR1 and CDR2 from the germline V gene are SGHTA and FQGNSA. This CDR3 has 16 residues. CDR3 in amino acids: CASSLAGTGGKNEQFF.

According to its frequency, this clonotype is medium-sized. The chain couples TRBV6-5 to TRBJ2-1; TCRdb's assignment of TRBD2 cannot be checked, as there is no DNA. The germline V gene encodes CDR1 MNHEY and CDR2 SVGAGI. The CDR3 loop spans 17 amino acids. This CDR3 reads CASSYSPGRGLYNEQFF.

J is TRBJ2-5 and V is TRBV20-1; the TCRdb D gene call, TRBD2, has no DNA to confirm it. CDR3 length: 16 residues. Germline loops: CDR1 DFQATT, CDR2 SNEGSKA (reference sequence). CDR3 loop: CSARSSGGPPPATQYF.

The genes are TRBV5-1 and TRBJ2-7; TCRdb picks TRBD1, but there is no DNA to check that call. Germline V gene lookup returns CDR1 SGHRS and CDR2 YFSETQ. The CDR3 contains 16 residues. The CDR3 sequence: CASSLAFGGGTYEQYF.

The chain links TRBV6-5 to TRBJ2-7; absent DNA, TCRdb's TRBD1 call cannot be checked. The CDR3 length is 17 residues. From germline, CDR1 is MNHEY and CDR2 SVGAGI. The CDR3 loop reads CASSYSGGGGRDYEQYF.

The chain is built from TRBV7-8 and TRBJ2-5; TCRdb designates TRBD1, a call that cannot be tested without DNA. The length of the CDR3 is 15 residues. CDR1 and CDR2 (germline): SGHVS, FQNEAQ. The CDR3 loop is CASSLGAGTKETQYF.

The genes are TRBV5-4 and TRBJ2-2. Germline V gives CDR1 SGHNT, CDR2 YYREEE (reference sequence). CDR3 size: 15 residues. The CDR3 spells CASSLMHVGTGELFF.

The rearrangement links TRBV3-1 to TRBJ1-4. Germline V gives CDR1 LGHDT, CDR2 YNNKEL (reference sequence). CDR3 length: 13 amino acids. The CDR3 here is CASSYETNEKLFF. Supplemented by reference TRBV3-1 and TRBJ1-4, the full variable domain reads DTAVSQTPKYLVTQMGNDKSIKCEQNLGHDTMYWYKQDSKKFLKIMFSYNNKELIINETVPNRFSPKSPDKAHLNLHINSLELGDSAVYFCASSYETNEKLFFGSGTQLSVL.

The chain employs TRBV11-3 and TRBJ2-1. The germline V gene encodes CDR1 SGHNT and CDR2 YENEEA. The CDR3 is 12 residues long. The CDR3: CASSSRGGEQFF.

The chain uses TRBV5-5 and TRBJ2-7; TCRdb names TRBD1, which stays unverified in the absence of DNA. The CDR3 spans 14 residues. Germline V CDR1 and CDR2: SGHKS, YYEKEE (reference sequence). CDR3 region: CASSSPGTLYEQYF.

The CDR3 sequence: CSASAETGGTGELFF. The gene calls are TRBV20-1 and TRBJ2-2; TCRdb's D gene call, TRBD1, goes unchecked for lack of DNA. The CDR3 is 15 residues long. Germline V gene sequence: CDR1 DFQATT, CDR2 SNEGSKA (reference sequence).

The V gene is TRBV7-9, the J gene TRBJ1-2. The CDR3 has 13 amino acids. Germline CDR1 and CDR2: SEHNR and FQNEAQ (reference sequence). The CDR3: CASRPGANYGYTF.

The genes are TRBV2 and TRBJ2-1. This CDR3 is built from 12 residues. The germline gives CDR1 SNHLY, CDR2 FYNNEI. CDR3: CASSADRTEQFF.

CDR3 in amino acids: CASSFEVLNSPLHF. The chain has TRBV11-1 and TRBJ1-6. The CDR3 sequence is 14 residues long. CDR1 is SGHAT and CDR2 is FQDESV in the germline V gene (reference sequence).

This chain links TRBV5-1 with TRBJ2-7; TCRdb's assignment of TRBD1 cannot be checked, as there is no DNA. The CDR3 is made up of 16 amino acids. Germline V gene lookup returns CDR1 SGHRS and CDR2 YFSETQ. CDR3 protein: CASSLALGGAVDEQYF.

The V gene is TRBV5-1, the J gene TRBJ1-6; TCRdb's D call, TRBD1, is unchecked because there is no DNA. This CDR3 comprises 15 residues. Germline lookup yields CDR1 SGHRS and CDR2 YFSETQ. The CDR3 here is CASSLWAEDNSPLHF.

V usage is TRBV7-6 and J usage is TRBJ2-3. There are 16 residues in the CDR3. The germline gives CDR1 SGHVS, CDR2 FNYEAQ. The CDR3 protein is CASSSYPISSTDTQYF.

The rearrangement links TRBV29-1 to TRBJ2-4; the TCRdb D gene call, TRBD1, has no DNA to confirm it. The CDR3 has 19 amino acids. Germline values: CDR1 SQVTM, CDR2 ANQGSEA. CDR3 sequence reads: CSVAEQGAWGTDGKNIQYF.

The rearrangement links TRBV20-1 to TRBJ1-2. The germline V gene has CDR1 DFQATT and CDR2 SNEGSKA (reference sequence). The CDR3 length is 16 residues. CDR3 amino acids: CSARRNAGTTGYGYTF.

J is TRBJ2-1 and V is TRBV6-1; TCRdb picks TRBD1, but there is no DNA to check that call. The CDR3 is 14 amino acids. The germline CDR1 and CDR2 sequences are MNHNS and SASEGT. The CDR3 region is CAVTPRGRDNEQFF.